This T cell receptor (beta chain) was recovered during a study of cytomegalovirus exposure and HLA in healthy donors. Only one count was recorded for this clone. The antigen remains unidentified. Both 60 Vbeta primers and 13 Jbeta primers went into the PCR. Method: immunoSEQ multiplex PCR; TCRdb's copy keeps in-frame clones and lacks some. The data show more than 150,000 clones, approximately 81% seen once. This CDR3 is built from 17 residues. Broader study findings: With DRB1 most and HLA-C fewest, TCR association rates differed between HLA loci in a later analysis. In a later analysis, parvovirus B19, influenza, CMV and Epstein-Barr virus appeared linked to several top co-occurrence clusters.

The gene calls are TRBV21-1 and TRBJ2-7; the D segment call TRBD2 is taken from the table without a DNA check. TRBV21-1 is assigned pseudogene status. The TCR comes from a middle-aged man in good health and CMV-seropositive. The sample comprised PBMCs. The CDR3 reads CASSKGSAGGSFYEQYF. The CDR3 nucleotides read TGTGCCAGCAGCAAAGGTAGTGCTGGCGGGAGTTTCTACGAGCAGTACTTC.